This entry features one T cell receptor (beta chain) sequence. Its antigen is currently unknown. The sample belongs to a study of blood T cells in healthy people across ages. General study points: Estimated diversity across one million T cells was deemed an underestimate.

Germline values: CDR1 SEHNR, CDR2 FQNEAQ (reference sequence). CDR3 size: 14 residues. The V gene end was trimmed by 2 bases and the J gene end by 6 bases; junction bases not matched to a gene: 4. It was with a sample-barcoded 5' primer and a J-beta primer mix that a second PCR of roughly 6 to 11 cycles was run. All cDNA molecules were each tagged by a template-switch adaptor with 12 random nucleotides. TCRdb fed the 5' RACE reads into MiXCR, producing one record per CDR3 protein. The sample contains about a million distinct CDR3 sequences, roughly 50% of which appear only once. Sequenced material: blood. J is TRBJ2-3 and V is TRBV7-9, with 8 bases fitting TRBD2. The source of this sequence is a woman in her fifties or sixties in good health. CDR3 DNA sequence: TGTGCCAGCAGCTTAACAGCGGGAGTTGATACGCAGTATTTT. Translation gives CASSLTAGVDTQYF.